Listed here are 20 T cell receptor beta chains from one sample, sequenced in a study of blood T cell repertoires in COVID-19. TCRdb's table, derived via immunoSEQ multiplex PCR, lists solely in-frame clones and lacks some. The repertoire holds 17,000 or so clones, approximately 88% seen once, with under 4% in the top ten. The sample consisted of peripheral blood. The receptors shown here come from a human donor in a cohort sampled during active COVID-19.

The rearrangement links TRBV7-9 to TRBJ2-2; 9 nucleotides agree with TRBD1. After removal of 5 bases from V and 2 bases from J, the junction contained 9 bases not matched to a gene. CDR3 size: 17 residues. CDR1 and CDR2 from the germline V gene are SEHNR and FQNEAQ (reference sequence). CDR3 amino acids: CASSPTPGQGNTGELFF. Here the CDR3 DNA reads TGTGCCAGCAGCCCCACCCCGGGACAGGGCAACACCGGGGAGCTGTTTTTT.

The chain joins TRBV29-1 to TRBJ1-2, with TRBD1 as a possible D gene (5 bases). Trimming pared 8 bases from V and 8 bases from J, leaving 18 bases between. The CDR3 has 12 residues. Germline values: CDR1 SQVTM, CDR2 ANQGSEA. Here the CDR3 DNA reads TGCAGCCCTTGGGCGTCGGGGGAAGGCTACACCTTC. It encodes CSPWASGEGYTF.

The V and J genes are TRBV28 and TRBJ2-7; possibly TRBD1 for D (6 bases). Trimming left V 5 bases short and J 3 bases short, with 14 bases between. CDR1 and CDR2 from the germline V gene are MDHEN and SYDVKM. This CDR3 region has 14 residues. The CDR3 sequence is CASSPVWDNYEQYF. The CDR3 DNA is TGTGCCAGCAGTCCAGTATGGGACAACTACGAGCAGTACTTC.

The V call is TRBV6-6, the J call TRBJ1-4; possible D gene TRBD1, 6 bases. Trimming shortened V by 7 bases and J by 4 bases, and 10 bases separated the two germline ends. CDR1 is MNHNY, CDR2 SVGAGI, per germline (reference sequence). CDR3 length equals 13 residues. CDR3 residues: CASKDSGNEKLFF. In nucleotides, the CDR3 is TGTGCCAGCAAGGACAGTGGTAATGAAAAACTGTTTTTT.

This sequence joins TRBV5-1 and TRBJ2-7; a weak D match, TRBD1 (9 bases). V lost 4 bases and J lost 2, with 16 bases in between. The germline CDR1 and CDR2 sequences are SGHRS and YFSETQ. This CDR3 is built from 15 residues. In DNA, the CDR3 is TGCGCCAGCAGCGTAGCGGGACAGGGACCCTACGAGCAGTACTTC. Translating it yields CASSVAGQGPYEQYF.

The chain recombines TRBV6-5 with TRBJ1-1; 7 bases map to TRBD1. Germline V gives CDR1 MNHEY, CDR2 SVGAGI. This CDR3 comprises 13 residues. The J segment lost 5 bases and the V segment lost 6 bases, leaving 6 bases of the junction unmatched. CDR3 region: CASRAGGWTEAFF. The CDR3 coding sequence is TGTGCCAGCAGGGCAGGGGGTTGGACTGAAGCTTTCTTT.

The chain couples TRBV5-1 to TRBJ1-3; 7 positions match TRBD1. V was clipped by 4 bases and J by 4 bases; unmatched bases: 5. The length of the CDR3 is 14 residues. Germline loops: CDR1 SGHRS, CDR2 YFSETQ. The CDR3 nucleotides read TGCGCCAGCAGCCCCGGGACAGCGGGAAACACCATATATTTT. Amino acid sequence: CASSPGTAGNTIYF.

The CDR3 sequence: CASSLTGFTYGYTF. The CDR3 DNA sequence: TGTGCCAGCAGTCTGACAGGGTTCACTTATGGCTACACCTTC. This chain uses TRBV28 with TRBJ1-2; 7 positions match TRBD1. Germline V gene sequence: CDR1 MDHEN, CDR2 SYDVKM. This CDR3 has 14 amino acids. The V gene end was trimmed by 5 bases and the J gene end by 5 bases; junction bases not matched to a gene: 8.

A few counts support this clone. J is TRBJ2-7 and V is TRBV27; 13 bases map to TRBD2. Germline V gives CDR1 MNHEY, CDR2 SMNVEV (reference sequence). The CDR3 has 16 residues. The V gene end was trimmed by 4 bases and the J gene end by 6 bases; junction bases not matched to a gene: 9. The CDR3 sequence: CASSSPTSGRSIEQYF. For the CDR3, the DNA is TGTGCCAGCAGTTCCCCGACTAGCGGGAGGTCGATCGAGCAGTACTTC.

In its sample, this clone was seen a few times. The V call is TRBV30, the J call TRBJ2-7, with D unresolved. Germline-derived CDR1 and CDR2 are GTSNPN and SVGIG (reference sequence). The CDR3 loop spans 11 amino acids. V lost 2 bases, J lost 3 bases, and 5 bases lay in between. This CDR3 is CAWSRLYEQYF. CDR3 nucleotides: TGTGCCTGGAGTCGTCTCTACGAGCAGTACTTC.

This chain joins TRBV6-5 and TRBJ1-2, with D unclear. CDR3 length: 13 amino acids. Trimming took 5 bases from V and 1 from J, leaving 8 bases between them. Germline assignment: CDR1 MNHEY and CDR2 SVGAGI. The CDR3 coding sequence is TGTGCCAGCAGTCCCAGTGTTAACTATGGCTACACCTTC. It specifies CASSPSVNYGYTF.

The rearrangement links TRBV7-3 to TRBJ1-2, with 8 bases fitting TRBD1. This CDR3 contains 13 residues. CDR1 and CDR2 (germline): SGHTA, FQGTGA. V trimming: 3 bases; J trimming: 7 bases; junction bases outside the gene matches: 4. Here the CDR3 DNA reads TGTGCCAGCAGCTTGGACAGGGAAGGTGGCTACACCTTC. As protein: CASSLDREGGYTF. Full variable domain (missing parts from reference TRBV7-3 and TRBJ1-2): GAGVSQTPSNKVTEKGKYVELRCDPISGHTALYWYRQSLGQGPEFLIYFQGTGAADDSGLPNDRFFAVRPEGSVSTLKIQRTERGDSAVYLCASSLDREGGYTFGSGTRLTVV.

V usage is TRBV7-9 and J usage is TRBJ2-7, with 8 positions matching TRBD1. The CDR3 extends over 14 amino acids. Germline-derived CDR1 and CDR2 are SEHNR and FQNEAQ (reference sequence). V lost 5 bases and J lost 0; bases outside the gene matches: 3. The CDR3 loop reads CASSGTGFSYEQYF. Here the CDR3 DNA reads TGTGCCAGCAGCGGGACAGGCTTCTCCTACGAGCAGTACTTC.

J is TRBJ1-1 and V is TRBV6-5; possible D gene TRBD1, 6 bases. V lost 1 base, J lost 5 bases, and 14 bases lay in between. There are 15 residues in the CDR3. Germline CDR1 and CDR2: MNHEY and SVGAGI. CDR3 loop: CASSYFLGARTEAFF. The CDR3 bases are TGTGCCAGCAGTTACTTCTTGGGGGCGAGGACTGAAGCTTTCTTT.

This chain uses TRBV5-4 with TRBJ2-7, with D possibly TRBD2 on 6 matching bases. The CDR3 consists of 13 residues. The ends were cut back, 2 bases at V and 8 bases at J, with 14 bases in the middle. CDR1 and CDR2 (germline): SGHNT, YYREEE (reference sequence). The CDR3 is CASSFTGGLKQYF. CDR3 nucleotides: TGTGCCAGCAGCTTTACAGGAGGGCTCAAGCAGTACTTC.

The chain carries TRBV11-2 and TRBJ2-3; 11 bases match TRBD2. The CDR3 has 17 residues. Trimming cost V 3 bases and J 2 bases; bases outside gene matches: 7. Germline V gene sequence: CDR1 SGHAT, CDR2 FQNNGV. In DNA, the CDR3 is TGTGCCAGCAGCTTGTCCGGGACTAGCGGCTTCACAGATACGCAGTATTTT. Protein product: CASSLSGTSGFTDTQYF.

The gene calls are TRBV6-5 and TRBJ2-3, with 9 bases aligning to TRBD2. The CDR3 runs 15 residues. The J segment lost 3 bases and the V segment lost 7 bases, leaving 8 bases of the junction unmatched. Per germline, CDR1 MNHEY and CDR2 SVGAGI. Here the CDR3 DNA reads TGTGCCAGCACCTTTTATAGCGGGGGAACAGATACGCAGTATTTT. This codes for CASTFYSGGTDTQYF.

The genes are TRBV6-1 and TRBJ1-3; D is undetermined. In germline, CDR1 is MNHNS, CDR2 SASEGT. The CDR3 extends over 16 amino acids. With 2 bases removed from V and 0 bases from J, the gap between germline ends came to 11 bases. The CDR3 region has the DNA TGTGCCAGCAGTGAAATTACCGTGAGCTCTGGAAACACCATATATTTT. Its translation: CASSEITVSSGNTIYF.

The chain is built from TRBV6-5 and TRBJ1-2; D call uncertain. V was trimmed by 6 bases and J by 2 bases, leaving 10 bases between them. Germline CDR1 MNHEY, CDR2 SVGAGI. The CDR3 extends over 13 amino acids. DNA of the CDR3: TGTGCCAGCAGACTTGACGGGAACTATGGCTACACCTTC. Translation: CASRLDGNYGYTF.

The CDR3, as DNA: TGTGCCAGCAGTTTCCCAGGGGAAAGTCAGCCCCAGCATTTT. Translated, it gives CASSFPGESQPQHF. The rearrangement uses TRBV28 and TRBJ1-5; weak D call: TRBD1 (6 bases). The CDR3 covers 14 residues. Germline CDR1 is MDHEN and CDR2 is SYDVKM. The ends were cut back, 3 bases at V and 6 bases at J, with 12 bases in the middle.